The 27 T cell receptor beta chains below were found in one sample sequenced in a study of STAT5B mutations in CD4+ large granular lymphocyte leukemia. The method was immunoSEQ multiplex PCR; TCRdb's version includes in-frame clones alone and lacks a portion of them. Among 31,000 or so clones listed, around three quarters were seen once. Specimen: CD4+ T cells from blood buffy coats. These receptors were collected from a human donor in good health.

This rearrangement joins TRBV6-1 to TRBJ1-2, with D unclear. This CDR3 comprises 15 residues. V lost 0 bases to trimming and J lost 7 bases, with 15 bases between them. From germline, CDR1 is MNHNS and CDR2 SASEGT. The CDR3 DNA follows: TGTGCCAGCAGTGAAGCGGTGTGGGCAAGTGGTGGCTACACCTTC. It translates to CASSEAVWASGGYTF.

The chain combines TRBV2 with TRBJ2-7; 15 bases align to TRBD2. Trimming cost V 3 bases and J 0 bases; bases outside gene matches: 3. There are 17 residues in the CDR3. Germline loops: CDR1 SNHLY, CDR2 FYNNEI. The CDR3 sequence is CASSDRTSGRASYEQYF. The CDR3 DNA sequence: TGTGCCAGCAGTGACCGGACTAGCGGGAGGGCCTCCTACGAGCAGTACTTC.

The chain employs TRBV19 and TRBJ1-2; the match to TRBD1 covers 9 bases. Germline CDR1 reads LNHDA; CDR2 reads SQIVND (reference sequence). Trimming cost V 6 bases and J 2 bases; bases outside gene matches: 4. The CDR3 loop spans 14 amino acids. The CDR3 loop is CASRQGAGNYGYTF. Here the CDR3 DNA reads TGTGCCAGTAGACAGGGGGCAGGGAACTATGGCTACACCTTC.

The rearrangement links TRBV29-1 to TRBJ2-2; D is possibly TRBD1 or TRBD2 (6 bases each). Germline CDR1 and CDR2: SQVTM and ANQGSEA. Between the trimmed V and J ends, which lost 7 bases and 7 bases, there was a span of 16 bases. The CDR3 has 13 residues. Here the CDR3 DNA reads TGCAGCGCTGGGACAATCGGGGGCGGGGAGCTGTTTTTT. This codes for CSAGTIGGGELFF.

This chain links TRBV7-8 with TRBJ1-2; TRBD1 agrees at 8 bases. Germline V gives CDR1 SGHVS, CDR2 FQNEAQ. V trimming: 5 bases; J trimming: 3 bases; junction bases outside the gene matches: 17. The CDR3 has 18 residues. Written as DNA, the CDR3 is TGTGCCAGCAGCGTTGACAGGGGATGGACGGGAAAAGACTATGGCTACACCTTC. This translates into CASSVDRGWTGKDYGYTF.

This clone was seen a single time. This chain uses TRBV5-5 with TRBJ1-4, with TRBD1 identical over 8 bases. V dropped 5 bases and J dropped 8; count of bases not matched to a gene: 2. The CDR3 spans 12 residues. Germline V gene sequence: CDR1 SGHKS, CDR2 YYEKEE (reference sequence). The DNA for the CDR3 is TGTGCCAGCAGGGACAGGGTGGAAAAACTGTTTTTT. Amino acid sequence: CASRDRVEKLFF.

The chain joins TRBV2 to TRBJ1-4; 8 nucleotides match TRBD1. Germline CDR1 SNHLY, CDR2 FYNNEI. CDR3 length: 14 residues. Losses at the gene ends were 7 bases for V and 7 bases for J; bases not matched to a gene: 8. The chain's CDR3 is CASTQAGGFEKLFF. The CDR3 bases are TGTGCCAGCACCCAGGCAGGGGGCTTTGAAAAACTGTTTTTT.

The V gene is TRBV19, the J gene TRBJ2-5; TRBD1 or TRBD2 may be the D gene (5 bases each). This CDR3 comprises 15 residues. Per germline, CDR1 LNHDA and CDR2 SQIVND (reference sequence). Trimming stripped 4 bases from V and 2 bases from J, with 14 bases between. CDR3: CASSTGTLSQETQYF. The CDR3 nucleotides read TGTGCCAGTAGTACCGGGACCTTGTCTCAAGAGACCCAGTACTTC.

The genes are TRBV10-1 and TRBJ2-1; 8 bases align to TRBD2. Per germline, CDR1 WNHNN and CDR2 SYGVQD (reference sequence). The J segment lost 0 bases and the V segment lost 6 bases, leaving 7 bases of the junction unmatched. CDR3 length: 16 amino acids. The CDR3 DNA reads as TGCGCCAGCAGCTCACAGCGGGGGAGCTCCTACAATGAGCAGTTCTTC. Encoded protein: CASSSQRGSSYNEQFF.

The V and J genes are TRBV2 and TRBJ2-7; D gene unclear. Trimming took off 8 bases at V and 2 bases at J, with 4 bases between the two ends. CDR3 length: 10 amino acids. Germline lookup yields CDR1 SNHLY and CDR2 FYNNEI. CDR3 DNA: TGTGCCAGCCGAGCCTACGAGCAGTACTTC. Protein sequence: CASRAYEQYF.

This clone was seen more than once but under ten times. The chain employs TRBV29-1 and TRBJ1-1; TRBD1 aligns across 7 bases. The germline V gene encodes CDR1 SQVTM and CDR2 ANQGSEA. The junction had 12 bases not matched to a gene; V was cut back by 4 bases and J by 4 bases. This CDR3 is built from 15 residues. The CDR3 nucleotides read TGCAGCGTTGGAGGGGAAGGGGGCATGAGCACTGAAGCTTTCTTT. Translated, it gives CSVGGEGGMSTEAFF.

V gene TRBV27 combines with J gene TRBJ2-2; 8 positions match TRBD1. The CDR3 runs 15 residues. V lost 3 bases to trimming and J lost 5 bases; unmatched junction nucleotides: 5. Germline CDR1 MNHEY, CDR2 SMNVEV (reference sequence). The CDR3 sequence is CASSFNRQGTGELFF. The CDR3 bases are TGTGCCAGCAGTTTTAACAGACAGGGGACCGGGGAGCTGTTTTTT.

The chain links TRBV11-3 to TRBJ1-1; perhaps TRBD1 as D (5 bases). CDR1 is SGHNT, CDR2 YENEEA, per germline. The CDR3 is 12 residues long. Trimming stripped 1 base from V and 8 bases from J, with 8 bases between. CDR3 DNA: TGTGCCAGCAGCTTAGGTCCAGGGGAAGCTTTCTTT. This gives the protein CASSLGPGEAFF. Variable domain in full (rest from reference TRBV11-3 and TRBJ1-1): EAGVVQSPRYKIIEKKQPVAFWCNPISGHNTLYWYLQNLGQGPELLIRYENEEAVDDSQLPKDRFSAERLKGVDSTLKIQPAELGDSAVYLCASSLGPGEAFFGQGTRLTVV.

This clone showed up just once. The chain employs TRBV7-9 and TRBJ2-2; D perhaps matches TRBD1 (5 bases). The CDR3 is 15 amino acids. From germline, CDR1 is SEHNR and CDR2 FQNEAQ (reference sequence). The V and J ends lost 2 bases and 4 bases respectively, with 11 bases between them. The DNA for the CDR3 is TGTGCCAGCAGCTTAAACACAGGATCCACCGGGGAGCTGTTTTTT. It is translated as CASSLNTGSTGELFF.

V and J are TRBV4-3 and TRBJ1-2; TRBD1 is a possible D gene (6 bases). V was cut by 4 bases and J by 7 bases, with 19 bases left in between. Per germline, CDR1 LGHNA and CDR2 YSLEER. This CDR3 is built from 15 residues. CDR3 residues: CASSPGPTGIGGYTF. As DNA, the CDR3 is TGCGCCAGCAGCCCCGGCCCCACAGGGATTGGTGGCTACACCTTC.

The CDR3 sequence is CASTPQSSGANVLTF. DNA of the CDR3: TGTGCCAGCACCCCGCAGAGTTCTGGGGCCAACGTCCTGACTTTC. V and J are TRBV6-1 and TRBJ2-6; D not resolved. V gave up 7 bases and J gave up 1 base, with 11 bases separating them. The CDR3 loop spans 15 amino acids. Germline V gene data show CDR1 as MNHNS and CDR2 as SASEGT.

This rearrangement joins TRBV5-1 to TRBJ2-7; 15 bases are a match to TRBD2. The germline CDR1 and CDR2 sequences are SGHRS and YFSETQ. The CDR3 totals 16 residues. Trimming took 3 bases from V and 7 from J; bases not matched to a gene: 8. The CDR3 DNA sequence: TGCGCCAGCAGCTCCGGACTAGCGGGGGGGCTTGTGGAGCAGTACTTC. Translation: CASSSGLAGGLVEQYF. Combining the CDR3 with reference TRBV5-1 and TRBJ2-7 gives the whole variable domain KAGVTQTPRYLIKTRGQQVTLSCSPISGHRSVSWYQQTPGQGLQFLFEYFSETQRNKGNFPGRFSGRQFSNSRSEMNVSTLELGDSALYLCASSSGLAGGLVEQYFGPGTRLTVT.

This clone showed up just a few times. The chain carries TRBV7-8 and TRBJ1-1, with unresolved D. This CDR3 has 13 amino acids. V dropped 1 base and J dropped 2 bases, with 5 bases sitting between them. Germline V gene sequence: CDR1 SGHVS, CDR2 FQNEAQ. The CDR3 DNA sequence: TGTGCCAGCAGCTTAGAAGTAAACACTGAAGCTTTCTTT. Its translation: CASSLEVNTEAFF.

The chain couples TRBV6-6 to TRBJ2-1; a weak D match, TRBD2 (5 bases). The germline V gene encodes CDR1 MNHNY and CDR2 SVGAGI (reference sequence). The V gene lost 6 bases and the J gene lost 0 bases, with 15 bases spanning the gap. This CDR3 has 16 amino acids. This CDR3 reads CASRTSGFSSYNEQFF. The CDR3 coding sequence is TGTGCCAGCAGAACCTCGGGGTTTAGCTCCTACAATGAGCAGTTCTTC.

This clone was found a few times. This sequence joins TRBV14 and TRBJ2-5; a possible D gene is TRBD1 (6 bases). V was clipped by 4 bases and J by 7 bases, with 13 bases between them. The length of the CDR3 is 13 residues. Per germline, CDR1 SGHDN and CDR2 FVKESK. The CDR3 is CASSPDRSRTQYF. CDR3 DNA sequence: TGTGCCAGCAGCCCTGACAGGTCAAGGACCCAGTACTTC.

The CDR3 coding sequence is TGCGCCAGCAGTTCAGGGGAATCGGGGGCCAACGTCCTGACTTTC. Residues: CASSSGESGANVLTF. The chain carries TRBV5-1 and TRBJ2-6; tentative D call: TRBD1 (6 bases). CDR1 is SGHRS, CDR2 YFSETQ, per germline. V shed 5 bases and J shed 4 bases, with 13 bases lying between them. CDR3 length equals 15 residues.

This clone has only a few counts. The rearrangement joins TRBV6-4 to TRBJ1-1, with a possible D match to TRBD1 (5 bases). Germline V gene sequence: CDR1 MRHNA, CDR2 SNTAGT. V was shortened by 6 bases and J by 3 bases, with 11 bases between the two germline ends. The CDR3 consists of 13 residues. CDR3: CASRSGTDTEAFF. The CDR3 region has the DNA TGTGCCAGCAGATCCGGGACCGACACTGAAGCTTTCTTT.

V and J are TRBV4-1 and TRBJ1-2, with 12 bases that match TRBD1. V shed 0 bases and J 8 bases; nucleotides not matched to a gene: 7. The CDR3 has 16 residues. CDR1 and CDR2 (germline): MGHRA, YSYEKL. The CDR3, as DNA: TGCGCCAGCAGCCAAGATAGCGGGACAGGGGGCCAAGGCTACACCTTC. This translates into CASSQDSGTGGQGYTF.

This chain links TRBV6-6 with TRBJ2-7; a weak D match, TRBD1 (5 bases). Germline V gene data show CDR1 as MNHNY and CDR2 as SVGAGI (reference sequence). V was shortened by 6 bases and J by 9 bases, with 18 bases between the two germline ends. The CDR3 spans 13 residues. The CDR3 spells CASRDKPLFVQYF. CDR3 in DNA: TGTGCCAGCAGGGACAAACCCCTCTTTGTGCAGTACTTC.

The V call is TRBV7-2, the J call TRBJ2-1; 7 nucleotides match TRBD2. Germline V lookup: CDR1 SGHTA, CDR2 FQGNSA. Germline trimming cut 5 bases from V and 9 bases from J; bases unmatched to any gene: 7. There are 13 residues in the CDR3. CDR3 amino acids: CASSAGRASEQFF. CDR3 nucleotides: TGTGCCAGCAGCGCGGGGAGGGCGAGTGAGCAGTTCTTC.

The chain's CDR3 is CASSEGSSTDTQYF. CDR3 nucleotide sequence: TGCGCCAGCAGTGAGGGTAGTAGCACAGATACGCAGTATTTT. The rearrangement joins TRBV10-1 to TRBJ2-3, with D uncertain. V lost 2 bases to trimming and J lost 0 bases, with 6 bases between them. The CDR3 consists of 14 residues. Per germline, CDR1 WNHNN and CDR2 SYGVQD (reference sequence).

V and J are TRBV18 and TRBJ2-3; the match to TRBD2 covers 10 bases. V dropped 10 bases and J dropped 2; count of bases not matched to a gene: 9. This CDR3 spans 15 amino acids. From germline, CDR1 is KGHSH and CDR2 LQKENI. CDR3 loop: CATQKTSGPTDTQYF. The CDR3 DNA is TGTGCCACCCAGAAGACTAGCGGGCCCACAGATACGCAGTATTTT. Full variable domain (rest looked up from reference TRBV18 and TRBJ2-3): NAGVMQNPRHLVRRRGQEARLRCSPMKGHSHVYWYRQLPEEGLKFMVYLQKENIIDESGMPKERFSAEFPKEGPSILRIQQVVRGDSAAYFCATQKTSGPTDTQYFGPGTRLTVL.